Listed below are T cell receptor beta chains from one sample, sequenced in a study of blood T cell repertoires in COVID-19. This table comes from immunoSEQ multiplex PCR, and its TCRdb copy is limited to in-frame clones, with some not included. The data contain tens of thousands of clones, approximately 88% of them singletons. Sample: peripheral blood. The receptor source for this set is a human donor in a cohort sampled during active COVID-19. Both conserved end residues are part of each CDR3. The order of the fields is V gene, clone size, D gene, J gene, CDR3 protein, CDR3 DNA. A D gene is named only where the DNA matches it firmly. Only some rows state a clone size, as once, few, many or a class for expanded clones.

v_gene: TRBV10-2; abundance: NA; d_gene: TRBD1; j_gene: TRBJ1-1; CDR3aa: CASSAHRGEAFF; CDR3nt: TGCGCCAGCAGTGCCCACAGGGGTGAAGCTTTCTTT
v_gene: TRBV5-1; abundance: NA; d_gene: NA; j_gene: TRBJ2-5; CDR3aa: CASSLDARGVEGTQYF; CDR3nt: TGCGCCAGCAGCTTGGATGCTCGCGGTGTAGAGGGGACCCAGTACTTC
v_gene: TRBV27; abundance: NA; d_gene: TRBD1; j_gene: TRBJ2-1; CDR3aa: CASSLTQTGGYEQFF; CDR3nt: TGTGCCAGCAGTCTAACGCAGACAGGGGGCTATGAGCAGTTCTTC
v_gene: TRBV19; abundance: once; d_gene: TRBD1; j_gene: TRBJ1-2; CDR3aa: CASSITSTGSYGYTF; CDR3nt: TGTGCCAGTAGTATAACCTCGACAGGGTCCTATGGCTACACCTTC
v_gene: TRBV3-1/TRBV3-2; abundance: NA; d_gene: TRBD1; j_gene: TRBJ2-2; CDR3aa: CASSRQGPGTGELFF; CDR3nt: TGTGCCAGCAGCCGACAGGGGCCCGGGACCGGGGAGCTGTTTTTT
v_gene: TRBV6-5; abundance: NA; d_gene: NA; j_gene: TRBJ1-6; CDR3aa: CASSYDSYNSPLHF; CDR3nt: TGTGCCAGCAGTTACGACAGTTATAATTCACCCCTCCACTTT
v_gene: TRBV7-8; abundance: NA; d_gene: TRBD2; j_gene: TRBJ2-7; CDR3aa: CASSSPGLAYEQYF; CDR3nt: TGTGCCAGCAGCTCACCGGGACTAGCGTACGAGCAGTACTTC
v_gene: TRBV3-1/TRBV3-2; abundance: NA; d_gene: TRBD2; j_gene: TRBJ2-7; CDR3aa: CASQGGGYEQYF; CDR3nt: TGTGCCAGCCAGGGCGGGGGCTACGAGCAGTACTTC
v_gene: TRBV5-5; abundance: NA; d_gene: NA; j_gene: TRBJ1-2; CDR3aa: CASSVGVYGYTF; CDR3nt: TGTGCCAGCAGCGTCGGAGTCTATGGCTACACCTTC
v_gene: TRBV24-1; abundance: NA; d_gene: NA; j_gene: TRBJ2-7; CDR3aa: CATSDKLHYEQYF; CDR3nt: TGTGCCACCAGTGATAAGCTCCACTACGAGCAGTACTTC
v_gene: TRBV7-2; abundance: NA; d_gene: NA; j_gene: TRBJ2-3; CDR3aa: CASSPNSGTYRTDTQYF; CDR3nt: TGTGCCAGCAGTCCTAACTCCGGGACATACCGCACAGATACGCAGTATTTT
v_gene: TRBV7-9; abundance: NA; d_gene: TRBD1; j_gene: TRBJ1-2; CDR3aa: CASIRLQGVDYGYTF; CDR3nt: TGTGCCAGCATCCGCCTACAGGGGGTTGACTATGGCTACACCTTC
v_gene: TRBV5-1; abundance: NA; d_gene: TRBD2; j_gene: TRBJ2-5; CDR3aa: CASSLGVDSRGSRETQYF; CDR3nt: TGCGCCAGCAGCTTGGGGGTAGATAGTCGCGGGAGTAGGGAGACCCAGTACTTC
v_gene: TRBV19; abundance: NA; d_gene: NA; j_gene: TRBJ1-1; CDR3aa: CASKLNVLTEAFF; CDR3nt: TGTGCCAGCAAGTTAAACGTACTTACTGAAGCTTTCTTT
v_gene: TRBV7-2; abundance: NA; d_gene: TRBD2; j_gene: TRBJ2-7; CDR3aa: CASKEEISGGISYEQYF; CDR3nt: TGTGCCAGCAAGGAGGAAATTAGCGGGGGAATCTCCTACGAGCAGTACTTC
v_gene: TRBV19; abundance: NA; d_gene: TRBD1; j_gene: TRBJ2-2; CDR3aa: CASLGQGAPREAGELFF; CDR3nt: TGTGCCAGTTTAGGGCAGGGGGCACCCCGGGAAGCCGGGGAGCTGTTTTTT
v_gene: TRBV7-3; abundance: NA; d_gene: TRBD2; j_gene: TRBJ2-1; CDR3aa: CASSRTSGLYNEQFF; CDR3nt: TGTGCCAGCAGTCGGACTAGCGGTCTTTACAATGAGCAGTTCTTC
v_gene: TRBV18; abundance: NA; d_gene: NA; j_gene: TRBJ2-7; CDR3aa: CASSQGGIREQYF; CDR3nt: TGTGCCAGCTCACAGGGCGGGATACGTGAGCAGTACTTC
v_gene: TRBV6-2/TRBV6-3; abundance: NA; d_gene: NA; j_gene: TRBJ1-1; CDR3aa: CASSATGYTEAFF; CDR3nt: TGTGCCAGCAGCGCTACAGGGTACACTGAAGCTTTCTTT
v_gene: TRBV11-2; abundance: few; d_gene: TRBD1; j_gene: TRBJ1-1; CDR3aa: CASSLAAGGNTEAFF; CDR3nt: TGTGCCAGCAGCTTAGCCGCAGGGGGGAACACTGAAGCTTTCTTT
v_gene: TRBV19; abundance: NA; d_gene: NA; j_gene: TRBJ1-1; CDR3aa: CASRSGYSNTEAFF; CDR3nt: TGTGCCAGTAGATCCGGGTACTCGAACACTGAAGCTTTCTTT
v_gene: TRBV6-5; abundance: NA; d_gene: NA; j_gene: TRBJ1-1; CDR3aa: CASSYSPQGNTEAFF; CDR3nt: TGTGCCAGCAGTTACAGCCCCCAGGGTAACACTGAAGCTTTCTTT
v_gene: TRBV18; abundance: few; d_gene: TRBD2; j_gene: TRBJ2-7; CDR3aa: CASSPLSGRGASYEQYF; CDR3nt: TGTGCCAGCTCACCACTGTCGGGGCGGGGGGCCTCCTACGAGCAGTACTTC
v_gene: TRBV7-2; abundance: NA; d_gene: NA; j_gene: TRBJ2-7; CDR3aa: CASSLYSYEQYF; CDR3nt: TGTGCCAGCAGCCTTTACTCCTACGAGCAGTACTTC
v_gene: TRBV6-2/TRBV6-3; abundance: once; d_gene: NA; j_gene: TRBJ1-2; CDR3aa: CASSYSPQVGRYTF; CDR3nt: TGTGCCAGCAGTTACTCTCCACAGGTCGGGCGCTACACCTTC
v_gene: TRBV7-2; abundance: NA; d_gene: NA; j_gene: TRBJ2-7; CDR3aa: CASSLDMNYEQYF; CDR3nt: TGTGCCAGCAGCTTGGACATGAACTACGAGCAGTACTTC
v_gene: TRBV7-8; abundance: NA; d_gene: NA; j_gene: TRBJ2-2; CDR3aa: CASSLGRTLTGELFF; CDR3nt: TGTGCCAGCAGCTTAGGGCGGACTCTTACCGGGGAGCTGTTTTTT
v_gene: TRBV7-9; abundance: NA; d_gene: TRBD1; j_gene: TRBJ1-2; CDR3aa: CASSPTWGQGGGYTF; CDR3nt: TGTGCCAGCAGCCCCACCTGGGGACAGGGAGGTGGCTACACCTTC
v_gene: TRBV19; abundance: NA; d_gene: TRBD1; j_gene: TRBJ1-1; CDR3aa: CASSGQVGGYTEAFF; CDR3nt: TGTGCCAGTAGCGGACAGGTTGGAGGCTACACTGAAGCTTTCTTT
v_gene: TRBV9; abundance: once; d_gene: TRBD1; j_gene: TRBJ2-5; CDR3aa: CASSVAGTGSTFQETQYF; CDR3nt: TGTGCCAGCAGCGTAGCCGGGACAGGGTCAACCTTCCAAGAGACCCAGTACTTC
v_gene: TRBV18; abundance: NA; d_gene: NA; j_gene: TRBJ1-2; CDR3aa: CASSPGDGYTF; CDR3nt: TGTGCCAGCTCACCAGGAGATGGCTACACCTTC
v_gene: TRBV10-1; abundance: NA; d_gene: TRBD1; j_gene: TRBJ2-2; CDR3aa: CATSRTGTLGELFF; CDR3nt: TGCGCCACCTCCAGGACAGGGACTCTCGGGGAGCTGTTTTTT
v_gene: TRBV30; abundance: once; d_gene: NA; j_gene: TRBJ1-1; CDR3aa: CAWTWGHLNTEAFF; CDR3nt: TGTGCCTGGACCTGGGGCCACCTGAACACTGAAGCTTTCTTT
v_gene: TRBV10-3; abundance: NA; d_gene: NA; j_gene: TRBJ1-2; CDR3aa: CAISEWQGTLIESGYTF; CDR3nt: TGTGCCATCAGTGAGTGGCAGGGAACCCTCATTGAGTCTGGCTACACCTTC
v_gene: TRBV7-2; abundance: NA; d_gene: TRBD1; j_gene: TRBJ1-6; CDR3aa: CASSRTGAVSPLHF; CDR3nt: TGTGCCAGCAGCAGGACAGGGGCCGTTTCACCCCTCCACTTT
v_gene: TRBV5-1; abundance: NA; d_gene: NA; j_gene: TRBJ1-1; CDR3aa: CASSPDRTPTEAFF; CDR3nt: TGCGCCAGCAGCCCCGACAGGACCCCCACTGAAGCTTTCTTT
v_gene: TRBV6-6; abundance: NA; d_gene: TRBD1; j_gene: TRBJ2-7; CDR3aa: CASRGTGTAYEQYF; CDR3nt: TGTGCCAGCAGGGGCACCGGGACAGCCTACGAGCAGTACTTC
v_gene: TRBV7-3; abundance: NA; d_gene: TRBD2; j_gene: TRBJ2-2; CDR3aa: CASSLKRDGGELFF; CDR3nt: TGTGCCAGCAGCTTAAAGCGGGACGGCGGGGAGCTGTTTTTT
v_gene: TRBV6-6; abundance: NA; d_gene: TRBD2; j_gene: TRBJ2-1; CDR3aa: CASSLPLAGGGEQFF; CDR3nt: TGTGCCAGCAGTTTGCCACTAGCGGGGGGGGGTGAGCAGTTCTTC
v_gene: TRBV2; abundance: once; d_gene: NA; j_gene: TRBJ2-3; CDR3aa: CASSGGTDTQYF; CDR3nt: TGTGCCAGCAGCGGAGGCACAGATACGCAGTATTTT
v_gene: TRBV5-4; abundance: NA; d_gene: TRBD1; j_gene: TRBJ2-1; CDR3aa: CASSHNRGNNEQFF; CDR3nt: TGTGCCAGCAGCCACAACAGGGGAAACAATGAGCAGTTCTTC
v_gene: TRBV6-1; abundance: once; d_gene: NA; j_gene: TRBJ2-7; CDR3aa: CASSESDSYEQYF; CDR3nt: TGTGCCAGCAGTGAGTCAGACAGCTACGAGCAGTACTTC
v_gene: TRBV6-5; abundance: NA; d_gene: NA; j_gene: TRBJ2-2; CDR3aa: CASSYAGARTGELFF; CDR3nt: TGTGCCAGCAGTTACGCAGGGGCGAGGACCGGGGAGCTGTTTTTT
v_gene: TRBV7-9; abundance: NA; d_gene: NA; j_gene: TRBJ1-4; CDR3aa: CASTEGGTSANEKLFF; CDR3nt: TGTGCCAGCACCGAGGGGGGGACTTCGGCTAATGAAAAACTGTTTTTT
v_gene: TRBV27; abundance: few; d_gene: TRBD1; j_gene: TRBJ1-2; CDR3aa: CASSYRGLNGYTF; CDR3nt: TGTGCCAGCAGTTACAGGGGGCTTAATGGCTACACCTTC
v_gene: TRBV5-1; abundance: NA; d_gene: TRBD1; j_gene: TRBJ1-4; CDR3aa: CASSEDRAGEKLFF; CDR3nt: TGCGCCAGCAGCGAGGACAGGGCGGGGGAAAAACTGTTTTTT
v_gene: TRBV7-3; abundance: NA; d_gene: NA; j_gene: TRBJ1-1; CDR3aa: CASSLTTNTEAFF; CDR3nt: TGTGCCAGCAGCTTAACGACTAACACTGAAGCTTTCTTT
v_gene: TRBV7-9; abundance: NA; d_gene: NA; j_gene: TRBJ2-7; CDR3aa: CASSPPTASYEQYF; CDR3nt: TGTGCCAGCAGCCCCCCTACCGCGTCCTACGAGCAGTACTTC